This T cell receptor beta chain was found in a study of cytomegalovirus exposure and HLA in healthy donors. The PCR used 60 Vbeta and 13 Jbeta primers. Assay: immunoSEQ multiplex PCR; the TCRdb copy retains only in-frame clones and omits some. The sample gives 140,000 or so clones, approximately 82% of which show up once; around a tenth is in the top ten. Regarding the study as a whole: Earlier results showed most TCR beta V segments being productive about 87% or about 30% of the time.

A word on this clone: As yet, its antigen is unknown.

Sequencing was done on a sample of PBMCs. The TCR comes from a woman aged 55-70 years in good health and CMV-seropositive.

CDR3 DNA sequence: TGTGCCAGCAGCCAAGACCCGGGACAGGGGGGCTACACCTTC. Residues: CASSQDPGQGGYTF. The gene calls are TRBV14 and TRBJ1-2, with TRBD1 identical over 10 bases. CDR1 and CDR2 (germline): SGHDN, FVKESK. There are 14 residues in the CDR3. V trimming: 0 bases; J trimming: 8 bases; junction bases outside the gene matches: 3.